These T cell receptor beta chains were read from a single sample in a study of T cells after somatic rescue of genetic block. Here immunoSEQ multiplex PCR was the method, and the copy in TCRdb shows in-frame clones only, minus some. The repertoire holds 88,000 or so clones, with about nine tenths as singletons. Sample: peripheral blood mononuclear cells (PBMCs). Source of these receptors: a young woman. Both conserved end residues are part of each CDR3. Each record gives: D gene, J gene, clone size, V gene, CDR3 protein, CDR3 DNA. The D gene is left open where the match is weak. A clone size is listed for some rows: how often the clone was seen (once, few, many), or a class if it is expanded.

TRBD1 TRBJ1-1 many TRBV28 CASSLGQEAFF TGTGCCAGCAGTTTAGGACAGGAGGCTTTCTTT
TRBD1 TRBJ1-1 - TRBV7-9 CASSLVRGVEAFF TGTGCCAGCAGCTTAGTCAGGGGGGTTGAAGCTTTCTTT
- TRBJ2-3 - TRBV4-1 CASSQGRGTAFGTDTQYF TGCGCCAGCAGCCAAGGCCGCGGGACAGCATTCGGCACAGATACGCAGTATTTT
- TRBJ2-7 - TRBV5-1 CASSLTRPTYEQYF TGCGCCAGCAGCTTGACAAGGCCGACCTACGAGCAGTACTTC
TRBD1 TRBJ2-5 - TRBV5-4 CASSPSGDRIEETQYF TGTGCCAGCAGCCCCTCTGGGGACAGGATAGAAGAGACCCAGTACTTC
TRBD1 TRBJ1-2 - TRBV29-1 CSVVVGTGGYTF TGCAGCGTTGTGGTGGGGACAGGGGGCTACACCTTC
TRBD1 TRBJ1-2 - TRBV4-3 CASSYGQGFSGGYTF TGCGCCAGCAGCTACGGACAGGGTTTCAGCGGTGGCTACACCTTC
- TRBJ1-1 - TRBV6-5 CASSYDSGGKAFF TGTGCCAGCAGTTACGACAGCGGAGGCAAAGCTTTCTTT
- TRBJ2-1 - TRBV10-3 CAIAPLGGAYNEQFF TGTGCCATCGCCCCCCTGGGGGGAGCCTACAATGAGCAGTTCTTC
TRBD1 TRBJ1-1 - TRBV5-1 CASSVGQGGTEAFF TGCGCCAGCAGCGTCGGACAGGGAGGGACTGAAGCTTTCTTT
- TRBJ2-1 - TRBV15 CATSRDEAREQFF TGTGCCACCAGCAGAGATGAGGCGAGGGAGCAGTTCTTC
- TRBJ1-4 - TRBV30 CAWDPQRPNEKLFF TGTGCCTGGGACCCGCAGCGGCCTAATGAAAAACTGTTTTTT
- TRBJ2-1 - TRBV27 CASSFGGPGEQFF TGTGCCAGCAGTTTCGGAGGGCCGGGGGAGCAGTTCTTC
TRBD1 TRBJ2-1 many TRBV6-4 CASSDSGGAYNEQFF TGTGCCAGCAGTGACTCAGGGGGCGCCTACAATGAGCAGTTCTTC
- TRBJ2-7 - TRBV7-2 CASSALEGEQYF TGTGCCAGCAGCGCCCTAGAGGGCGAGCAGTACTTC
- TRBJ2-5 - TRBV13 CASTSGARRETQYF TGTGCCAGCACCTCGGGGGCGCGACGGGAGACCCAGTACTTC
- TRBJ2-7 - TRBV2 CASSERRERAYEQYF TGTGCCAGCAGTGAAAGACGGGAAAGGGCCTACGAGCAGTACTTC
- TRBJ2-4 - TRBV4-3 CASSQGIGTQNIQYF TGCGCCAGCAGCCAAGGGATCGGGACACAAAACATTCAGTACTTC
- TRBJ2-5 once TRBV19 CASSHKLGTQYF TGTGCCAGTAGTCACAAACTAGGGACCCAGTACTTC
TRBD1 TRBJ2-6 - TRBV28 CASGRTGETGANVLTF TGTGCCAGCGGTAGGACAGGGGAGACTGGGGCCAACGTCCTGACTTTC
- TRBJ1-2 - TRBV7-9 CASSFRTLGYTF TGTGCCAGCAGCTTCCGGACGCTCGGCTACACCTTC
TRBD2 TRBJ2-5 once TRBV7-7 CASSLQTSGRAGETQYF TGTGCTAGCAGCCTCCAGACTAGCGGGAGGGCCGGGGAGACCCAGTACTTC
- TRBJ2-5 - TRBV5-6 CASSRTGTPQTQYF TGTGCCAGCAGTCGGACGGGGACCCCCCAGACCCAGTACTTC
- TRBJ2-7 - TRBV29-1 CSVEGDFGGYEQYF TGCAGCGTTGAGGGAGACTTCGGGGGTTACGAGCAGTACTTC
- TRBJ1-1 - TRBV4-3 CASSQGAGGNTEAFF TGCGCCAGCAGCCAAGGGGCAGGAGGGAACACTGAAGCTTTCTTT
TRBD1 TRBJ2-2 - TRBV28 CASSFGDRGATGELFF TGTGCCAGCAGTTTTGGGGACAGGGGCGCCACCGGGGAGCTGTTTTTT
TRBD2 TRBJ2-1 - TRBV11-2 CASSLGVAGAYNEQFF TGTGCCAGCAGCTTAGGGGTAGCGGGAGCCTACAATGAGCAGTTCTTC
- TRBJ1-1 - TRBV30 CAWRPGNTEAFF TGTGCCTGGAGACCGGGGAACACTGAAGCTTTCTTT
- TRBJ1-1 - TRBV9 CASSAGPQGNTEAFF TGTGCCAGCAGCGCTGGCCCTCAGGGGAACACTGAAGCTTTCTTT
- TRBJ2-7 - TRBV28 CASSTLAYEQYF TGTGCCAGCAGTACTTTGGCCTACGAGCAGTACTTC
- TRBJ1-2 once TRBV7-9 CASPLKYSNYGYTF TGTGCCAGCCCCCTAAAGTACAGCAACTATGGCTACACCTTC
- TRBJ2-7 - TRBV6-5 CASSDNYEQYF TGTGCCAGCAGTGATAACTACGAGCAGTACTTC
TRBD1 TRBJ2-2 - TRBV7-9 CASSPSSGTGSYTGELFF TGTGCCAGCAGCCCAAGTTCCGGGACAGGGAGTTATACCGGGGAGCTGTTTTTT
- TRBJ1-6 - TRBV27 CASSWSSYNSPLHF TGTGCCAGCAGCTGGAGCTCCTATAATTCACCCCTCCACTTT
- TRBJ2-1 - TRBV5-1 CASSQGSYNEQFF TGCGCCAGCAGCCAGGGGTCGTACAATGAGCAGTTCTTC
- TRBJ1-5 - TRBV28 CASSTPGPPYQPQHF TGTGCCAGCAGCACGCCGGGACCCCCGTATCAGCCCCAGCATTTT
TRBD1 TRBJ2-5 - TRBV6-1 CASGLDRGGETQYF TGTGCCAGCGGATTAGACAGGGGGGGGGAGACCCAGTACTTC
TRBD2 TRBJ2-7 - TRBV5-1 CASSGKAGGFGEQYF TGCGCCAGCAGTGGAAAAGCGGGAGGTTTCGGGGAGCAGTACTTC
TRBD2 TRBJ2-3 - TRBV5-1 CASSPLAASTDTQYF TGCGCCAGCAGCCCACTAGCGGCCAGCACAGATACGCAGTATTTT
- TRBJ1-4 - TRBV19 CASIGRGAASEKLFF TGTGCCAGTATCGGCAGAGGAGCGGCGTCTGAAAAACTGTTTTTT
- TRBJ1-5 - TRBV15 CATSRGGTRGNQPQHF TGTGCCACCAGCAGAGGGGGCACAAGGGGCAATCAGCCCCAGCATTTT
TRBD1 TRBJ1-1 - TRBV2 CASSDHLGTGGANTEAFF TGTGCCAGCAGTGATCATTTGGGGACAGGGGGTGCTAACACTGAAGCTTTCTTT
TRBD2 TRBJ2-7 - TRBV2 CASSLLAGSGRIYEQYF TGTGCCAGCAGTTTACTAGCGGGATCGGGTAGAATCTACGAGCAGTACTTC
TRBD1 TRBJ1-2 - TRBV19 CASSTNPGQGESGYTF TGTGCCAGTAGTACGAACCCGGGACAGGGGGAGAGTGGCTACACCTTC
- TRBJ1-5 few TRBV4-2 CASSLLWDSNQPQHF TGTGCCAGCAGCCTCCTTTGGGATAGCAATCAGCCCCAGCATTTT
- TRBJ2-3 - TRBV29-1 CSVEGGSPSTDTQYF TGCAGCGTTGAAGGAGGGTCACCTAGCACAGATACGCAGTATTTT
- TRBJ2-1 - TRBV11-2 CASSPLGVYNEQFF TGTGCCAGCAGCCCTCTTGGGGTGTACAATGAGCAGTTCTTC
TRBD2 TRBJ2-7 - TRBV11-3 CASSSSWGASGSTSDHEQYF TGTGCCAGCAGCTCAAGCTGGGGAGCTAGCGGTTCCACATCGGACCACGAGCAGTACTTC
- TRBJ1-3 - TRBV5-6 CASSFSRRGTIYF TGTGCCAGCAGCTTTTCTAGACGGGGCACCATATATTTT
- TRBJ1-4 - TRBV27 CASRLLPGDEKLFF TGTGCCAGCAGGTTACTTCCAGGGGACGAAAAACTGTTTTTT
TRBD2 TRBJ2-3 - TRBV6-5 CASSGTSGTDTQYF TGTGCCAGCAGTGGGACTAGCGGCACAGATACGCAGTATTTT